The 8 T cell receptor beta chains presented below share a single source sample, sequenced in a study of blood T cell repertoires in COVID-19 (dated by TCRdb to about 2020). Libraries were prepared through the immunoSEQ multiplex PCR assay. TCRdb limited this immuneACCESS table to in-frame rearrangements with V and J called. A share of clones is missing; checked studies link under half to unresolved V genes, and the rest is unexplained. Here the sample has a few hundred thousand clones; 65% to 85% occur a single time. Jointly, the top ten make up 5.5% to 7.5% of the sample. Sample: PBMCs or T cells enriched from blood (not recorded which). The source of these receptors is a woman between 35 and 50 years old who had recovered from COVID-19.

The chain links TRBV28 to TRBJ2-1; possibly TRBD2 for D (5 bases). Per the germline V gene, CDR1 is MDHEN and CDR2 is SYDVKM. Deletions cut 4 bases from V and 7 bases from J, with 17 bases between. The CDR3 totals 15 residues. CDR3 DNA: TGTGCCAGCAGTTCGATAAGAGAAGCGGTTAATGAGCAGTTCTTC. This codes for CASSSIREAVNEQFF.

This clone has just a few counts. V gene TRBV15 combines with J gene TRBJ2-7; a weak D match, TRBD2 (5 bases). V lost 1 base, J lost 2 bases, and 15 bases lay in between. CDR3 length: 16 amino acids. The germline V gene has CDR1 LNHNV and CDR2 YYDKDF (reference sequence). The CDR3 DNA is TGTGCCACCAGCAGAGCCCCAAACCGGGGTCCCTACGAGCAGTACTTC. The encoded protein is CATSRAPNRGPYEQYF.

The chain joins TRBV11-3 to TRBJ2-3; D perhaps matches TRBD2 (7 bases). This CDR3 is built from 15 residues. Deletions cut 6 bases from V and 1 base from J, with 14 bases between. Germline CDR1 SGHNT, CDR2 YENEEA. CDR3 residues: CASRQGGGRTDTQYF. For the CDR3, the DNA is TGTGCCAGCAGGCAAGGCGGGGGCCGCACAGATACGCAGTATTTT.

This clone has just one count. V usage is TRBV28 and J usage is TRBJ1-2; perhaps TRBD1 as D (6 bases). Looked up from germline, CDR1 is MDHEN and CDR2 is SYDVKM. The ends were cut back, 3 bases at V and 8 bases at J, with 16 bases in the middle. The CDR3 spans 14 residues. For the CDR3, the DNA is TGTGCCAGCAGTTTGAATCTGGGGGCGGAAGGCTACACCTTC. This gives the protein CASSLNLGAEGYTF.

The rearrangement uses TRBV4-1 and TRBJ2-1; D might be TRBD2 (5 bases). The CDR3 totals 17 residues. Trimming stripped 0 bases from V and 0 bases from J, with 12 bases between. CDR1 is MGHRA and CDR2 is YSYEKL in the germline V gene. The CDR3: CASSQDRVATSYNEQFF. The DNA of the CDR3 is TGCGCCAGCAGCCAAGATCGAGTAGCGACCTCCTACAATGAGCAGTTCTTC.

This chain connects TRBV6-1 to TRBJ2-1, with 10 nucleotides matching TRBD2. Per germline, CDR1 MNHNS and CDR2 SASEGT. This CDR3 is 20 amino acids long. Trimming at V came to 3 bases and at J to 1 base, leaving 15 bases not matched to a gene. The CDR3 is CASSEGWAKREGLSYNEQFF. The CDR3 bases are TGTGCCAGCAGTGAGGGGTGGGCTAAGCGGGAGGGTTTGTCCTACAATGAGCAGTTCTTC.

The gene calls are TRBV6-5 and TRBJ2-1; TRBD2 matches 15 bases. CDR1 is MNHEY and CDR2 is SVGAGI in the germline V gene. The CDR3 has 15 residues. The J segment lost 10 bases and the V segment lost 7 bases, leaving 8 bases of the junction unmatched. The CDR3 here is CASIRTSGRAGEQFF. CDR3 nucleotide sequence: TGTGCCAGCATCAGGACTAGCGGGAGGGCCGGGGAGCAGTTCTTC.

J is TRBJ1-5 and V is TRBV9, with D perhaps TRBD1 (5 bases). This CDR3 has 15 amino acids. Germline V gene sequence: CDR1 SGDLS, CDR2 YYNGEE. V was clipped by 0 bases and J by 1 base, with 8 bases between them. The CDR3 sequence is CASSVGRGSNQPQHF. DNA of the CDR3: TGTGCCAGCAGCGTAGGGAGGGGAAGCAATCAGCCCCAGCATTTT.